This entry lists 7 T cell receptor beta chains sequenced from one sample in a study of T cells in Graves' hyperthyroidism and ophthalmopathy. Regions amplified from RNA transcripts were the TCR beta CDR3 regions. Initially, a first-round RT-PCR of the TCR CDR3 employed the HTBI primer set. MiXCR was run by TCRdb on the multiplex PCR reads, yielding one entry per CDR3 protein. The sample yields about 700,000 distinct CDR3 sequences, around 13% seen once. The sequencing input was blood. The receptors stem from a woman in her late teens or twenties with Graves' hyperthyroidism.

At least ten counts were recorded for this clonotype. The chain employs TRBV27 and TRBJ2-1; TRBD2 agrees at 8 bases. V trimming: 5 bases; J trimming: 4 bases; junction bases outside the gene matches: 10. The CDR3 sequence is 16 residues long. Germline values: CDR1 MNHEY, CDR2 SMNVEV (reference sequence). CDR3 protein: CASSPLSGIAYNEQFF. The CDR3 DNA is TGTGCCAGCAGTCCCCTTAGCGGGATTGCTTACAATGAGCAGTTCTTC.

This clonotype showed up many times. The chain is built from TRBV18 and TRBJ1-2; 8 positions match TRBD1. CDR3 size: 16 residues. Germline CDR1 is KGHSH and CDR2 is LQKENI. The V gene end was trimmed by 3 bases and the J gene end by 8 bases; junction bases not matched to a gene: 14. Here the CDR3 reads CASSPVEQGGSRGYTF. The CDR3 DNA sequence: TGTGCCAGCTCACCTGTTGAACAGGGGGGTTCGAGAGGCTACACCTTC.

At least ten counts were recorded for this clonotype. The genes are TRBV28 and TRBJ2-3, with 7 bases aligning to TRBD1. From germline, CDR1 is MDHEN and CDR2 SYDVKM. The CDR3 length is 18 residues. J gave up 4 bases and V 5 bases, and 18 bases lay outside the gene matches. The CDR3 sequence: CASSPRQGRPLSSDTQYF. DNA of the CDR3: TGTGCCAGCAGTCCCCGACAGGGCCGTCCTCTGTCGTCAGATACGCAGTATTTT.

The V gene is TRBV19, the J gene TRBJ2-1, with 16 bases identical to TRBD2. J gave up 3 bases and V 4 bases, and 3 bases lay outside the gene matches. Germline V gene sequence: CDR1 LNHDA, CDR2 SQIVND (reference sequence). The CDR3 has 17 amino acids. The CDR3 region is CASSKGLAGGFYNEQFF. The CDR3 DNA sequence: TGTGCCAGTAGTAAGGGACTAGCGGGAGGGTTCTACAATGAGCAGTTCTTC. The variable domain in full, completed from reference TRBV19 and TRBJ2-1, reads DGGITQSPKYLFRKEGQNVTLSCEQNLNHDAMYWYRQDPGQGLRLIYYSQIVNDFQKGDIAEGYSVSREKKESFPLTVTSAQKNPTAFYLCASSKGLAGGFYNEQFFGPGTRLTVL.

This clonotype was observed a handful of times. This chain links TRBV6-1 with TRBJ1-1; D is uncertain. Trimming shortened V by 6 bases and J by 0 bases, and 17 bases separated the two germline ends. The CDR3 runs 16 residues. Germline CDR1 is MNHNS and CDR2 is SASEGT. In DNA, the CDR3 is TGTGCCAGCAGCCCCGGGAGGGCCTACATGAACACTGAAGCTTTCTTT. Amino acids: CASSPGRAYMNTEAFF.

The chain links TRBV9 to TRBJ2-5, with 7 bases that match TRBD1. The CDR3 runs 14 residues. The germline CDR1 and CDR2 sequences are SGDLS and YYNGEE. The J segment lost 5 bases and the V segment lost 4 bases, leaving 8 bases of the junction unmatched. The CDR3 nucleotides read TGTGCCAGCAGCCCGGGACAGCTGCTGGAGACCCAGTACTTC. Encoded protein: CASSPGQLLETQYF.

This clonotype occurred many times. The chain carries TRBV24-1 and TRBJ2-3; D ambiguous. The CDR3 totals 14 residues. V lost 4 bases and J 5 bases, leaving 12 bases between the germline ends. CDR1 is KGHDR, CDR2 SFDVKD, per germline. The CDR3 reads CATSDPRSGDTQYF. CDR3 nucleotide sequence: TGTGCCACCAGTGACCCCAGGAGTGGAGATACGCAGTATTTT.